This T cell receptor beta chain was sequenced for a study of identical twins. V was cut by 2 bases and J by 4 bases, with 2 bases left in between. The CDR3 is 12 residues long. From germline, CDR1 is ENHRY and CDR2 SYGVKD. One entry per CDR3 protein results from TCRdb running MiXCR on the 5' RACE reads. Of around 480,000 distinct CDR3 sequences in the sample, around 14% are singletons; the top ten hold roughly 0.56%. A few counts support this clonotype. What it binds is unknown. Study-level points and caveats: Insertions ran lower in abundant cord blood beta clonotypes, though not in memory repertoires. Zero-insertion findings could be partly confounded by invariant cells (MAIT and iNKT cells).

The data were also submitted as part of a second study, on yellow fever vaccine responses in identical twins.

Sequencing input: CD4+ T cells sorted from blood. The receptor was isolated from a woman younger than 35 in good health. The V gene is TRBV10-3, the J gene TRBJ1-4; D gene uncertain. The CDR3 spells CAISEVNEKLFF. CDR3 bases: TGTGCCATCAGTGAGGTTAATGAAAAACTGTTTTTT.